This T cell receptor (beta chain) was documented in a study of CD8 T cells in ankylosing spondylitis. TCRdb re-called the 5' RACE reads through MiXCR, storing one row per CDR3 protein. The sample consists of around 320,000 distinct CDR3 sequences, under 25% of them appearing once. Study findings and constraints: Made up of about eight highly homologous variants, a TCR beta motif appeared characteristic of ankylosing spondylitis blood.

This clonotype has only a few counts. Its antigen is as yet unknown. Germline CDR1 is SGHAT and CDR2 is FQNNGV. Trimming took off 4 bases at V and 7 bases at J, with 20 bases between the two ends. This CDR3 has 15 amino acids. The sequence derives from a female donor with ankylosing spondylitis or in good health (not recorded which). This chain links TRBV11-2 with TRBJ2-7, with a weak D call TRBD2 (6 bases). The sequenced sample was blood, either unsorted or a sorted T cell fraction (not recorded which). CDR3 loop: CASSSDWGLPVEQYF. The CDR3 DNA reads as TGTGCCAGCAGCTCAGACTGGGGACTCCCCGTGGAGCAGTACTTC.